The 3 T cell receptor beta chains given below trace back to one sample, sequenced in a study of cytomegalovirus exposure and HLA in healthy donors. It was with 60 Vbeta and 13 Jbeta primers that the PCR ran. This table comes from immunoSEQ multiplex PCR, and its TCRdb copy is limited to in-frame clones, with some not included. The repertoire holds about 90,000 clones, with 80% to 90% as singletons. The sequencing sample was made of PBMCs. These receptors all come from a young man in good health and CMV-seronegative.

J is TRBJ2-1 and V is TRBV18; TRBD1 agrees at 8 bases. Germline trimming cut 1 base from V and 7 bases from J; bases unmatched to any gene: 9. The CDR3 runs to 16 residues. Germline-derived CDR1 and CDR2 are KGHSH and LQKENI. CDR3 nucleotides: TGTGCCAGCTCACCACTTGACAGGGGTAACACGAATGAGCAGTTCTTC. Residues: CASSPLDRGNTNEQFF.

The table lists this clone with a few counts. The rearrangement uses TRBV4-3 and TRBJ2-4; D gene ambiguous. Between the trimmed V and J ends, which lost 0 bases and 1 base, there was a span of 13 bases. The CDR3 consists of 17 residues. The germline CDR1 and CDR2 sequences are LGHNA and YSLEER. The CDR3 nucleotides read TGCGCCAGCAGCCAAGACCGTCTTAATGAGGCCAAAAACATTCAGTACTTC. Translation gives CASSQDRLNEAKNIQYF.

J is TRBJ2-1 and V is TRBV5-1, with 7 bases fitting TRBD2. The CDR3 covers 13 residues. The germline gives CDR1 SGHRS, CDR2 YFSETQ. V lost 4 bases and J lost 7; bases outside the gene matches: 5. CDR3 amino acids: CASSGLGLNEQFF. DNA for the CDR3: TGCGCCAGCAGCGGACTAGGTTTGAATGAGCAGTTCTTC.